The next 17 T cell receptor beta chains were all read from a single sample in a study of blood T cell repertoires in COVID-19. Only in-frame clones appear in the TCRdb table, and some are missing; sequencing was by immunoSEQ multiplex PCR. The table lists roughly 220,000 clones, 70% to 85% of them singletons, with approximately 16% in the top ten. Sequenced sample: PBMCs or T cells enriched from blood (not recorded which). These receptors were obtained from a middle-aged man who had recovered from COVID-19.

The chain is built from TRBV7-9 and TRBJ2-2; 7 nucleotides agree with TRBD1. CDR3 length: 13 residues. The J segment lost 6 bases and the V segment lost 3 bases, leaving 1 base of the junction unmatched. Germline V lookup: CDR1 SEHNR, CDR2 FQNEAQ (reference sequence). CDR3 coding DNA: TGTGCCAGCAGCTTCGACAGGGCCGGGGAGCTGTTTTTT. It codes for CASSFDRAGELFF.

The chain couples TRBV28 to TRBJ2-7; 8 positions match TRBD1. Germline CDR1 is MDHEN and CDR2 is SYDVKM. After removal of 8 bases from V and 5 bases from J, the junction contained 11 bases not matched to a gene. The CDR3 sequence is 14 residues long. CDR3 residues: CASHSRTGRDEQYF. The CDR3, as DNA: TGTGCCAGCCACTCGAGGACAGGGCGGGACGAGCAGTACTTC.

The chain links TRBV9 to TRBJ2-1, with a tentative D call TRBD2 (5 bases). From germline, CDR1 is SGDLS and CDR2 YYNGEE. The CDR3 loop spans 14 amino acids. The V and J ends lost 0 bases and 5 bases respectively, with 9 bases between them. CDR3 loop: CASSVGGSNNEQFF. CDR3 in DNA: TGTGCCAGCAGCGTAGGCGGGTCAAACAATGAGCAGTTCTTC.

With regard to this clone: Other DNA sequences within the sample encode an identical CDR3. J is TRBJ1-4 and V is TRBV6-5; D is ambiguous. V dropped 2 bases and J dropped 5 bases, with 9 bases sitting between them. The germline CDR1 and CDR2 sequences are MNHEY and SVGAGI. The CDR3 has 14 residues. This CDR3 reads CASSYAPGNEKLFF. In DNA, the CDR3 is TGTGCCAGCAGTTACGCCCCGGGGAATGAAAAACTGTTTTTT.

At least ten counts were recorded for this clone. The chain uses TRBV4-3 and TRBJ2-3, with D tentatively TRBD2 (5 bases). The CDR3 is 15 residues long. V lost 1 base and J 2 bases, leaving 10 bases between the germline ends. Germline assignment: CDR1 LGHNA and CDR2 YSLEER. The CDR3 reads CASSQGGNPTDTQYF. The DNA for the CDR3 is TGCGCCAGCAGCCAAGGAGGGAATCCCACAGATACGCAGTATTTT.

J is TRBJ1-4 and V is TRBV9; D not resolved. The CDR3 contains 15 residues. Germline lookup yields CDR1 SGDLS and CDR2 YYNGEE. The germline V and J ends were trimmed by 0 bases and 5 bases, with 11 bases remaining between them. CDR3 residues: CASSVVRRVNEKLFF. DNA of the CDR3: TGTGCCAGCAGCGTAGTAAGGAGGGTGAATGAAAAACTGTTTTTT.

This chain's CDR3 is CASNTGMNTEAFF. The CDR3 bases are TGTGCCAGTAACACAGGGATGAACACTGAAGCTTTCTTT. This chain connects TRBV6-5 to TRBJ1-1; tentative D call: TRBD1 (6 bases). Trimming took off 9 bases at V and 0 bases at J, with 11 bases between the two ends. Germline lookup yields CDR1 MNHEY and CDR2 SVGAGI. The CDR3 contains 13 residues.

J is TRBJ2-2 and V is TRBV5-1; 12 bases line up with TRBD1. The CDR3 runs 15 residues. With 6 bases clipped from V and 6 bases from J, the junction kept 6 bases outside the gene matches. CDR1 is SGHRS and CDR2 is YFSETQ in the germline V gene. The CDR3 DNA reads as TGCGCCAGCATGGGGACAGGGGGCAGCTCCGGGGAGCTGTTTTTT. It specifies CASMGTGGSSGELFF.

This clone was counted between two and nine times. The chain is built from TRBV15 and TRBJ2-7; D gene uncertain. The germline gives CDR1 LNHNV, CDR2 YYDKDF (reference sequence). V was pared by 0 bases and J by 3 bases, with 3 bases between. This CDR3 contains 12 residues. CDR3 DNA: TGTGCCACCAGCAGAGATTACTACGAGCAGTACTTC. Translated, it gives CATSRDYYEQYF.

This chain links TRBV4-3 with TRBJ2-7; D is unclear. Trimming removed 0 bases at V and 7 bases at J, with 13 bases between. CDR3 length: 14 residues. The V gene's germline CDR1 is LGHNA and CDR2 YSLEER. CDR3 amino acids: CASSQDSPPREQYF. The DNA of the CDR3 is TGCGCCAGCAGCCAAGATAGCCCCCCGAGAGAGCAGTACTTC.

CDR3 amino acids: CASSYSTGASSGANVLTF. The CDR3 DNA follows: TGCGCCAGCAGCTACTCAACAGGGGCAAGCTCTGGGGCCAACGTCCTGACTTTC. The chain recombines TRBV5-1 with TRBJ2-6; TRBD1 aligns across 7 bases. The CDR3 sequence is 18 residues long. V dropped 3 bases and J dropped 0; count of bases not matched to a gene: 9. Germline-derived CDR1 and CDR2 are SGHRS and YFSETQ.

This rearrangement joins TRBV10-3 to TRBJ1-3; D is possibly TRBD1 (6 bases). The CDR3 totals 15 residues. Germline V gives CDR1 ENHRY, CDR2 SYGVKD. V gave up 2 bases and J gave up 3 bases, with 11 bases separating them. CDR3 nucleotide sequence: TGTGCCATCAGTGAGAGGCAGGGGAATGGAAACACCATATATTTT. Protein sequence: CAISERQGNGNTIYF.

Note on this clone: One end of the junction varies from germline; a read error may be responsible. This rearrangement joins TRBV18 to TRBJ1-6; D remains ambiguous. Germline-derived CDR1 and CDR2 are KGHSH and LQKENI. The CDR3 extends over 15 amino acids. The CDR3 reads CASTPQSRLNSPLHF. The CDR3 DNA is TGTGCCAGCACACCGCAGTCCCGCCTGAATTCACCCCTCCACTTT.

The chain combines TRBV3-1 (or the pseudogene TRBV3-2) with TRBJ1-1, with D perhaps TRBD1 (5 bases). Trimming pared 4 bases from V and 8 bases from J, leaving 14 bases between. This CDR3 has 13 residues. CDR1 and CDR2 (germline): LGHDT, YNNKEL (reference sequence). CDR3 protein: CASSPWQTAEAFF. The DNA of the CDR3 is TGTGCCAGCAGCCCCTGGCAGACAGCCGAAGCTTTCTTT.

This sequence joins TRBV7-2 and TRBJ1-2; D might be TRBD1 (6 bases). Trimming pared 5 bases from V and 5 bases from J, leaving 18 bases between. This CDR3 is 15 amino acids long. Per germline, CDR1 SGHTA and CDR2 FQGNSA. The CDR3 coding sequence is TGTGCCAGCAGCAAACAGGGTAGTGTTTGGTATGGCTACACCTTC. The encoded protein is CASSKQGSVWYGYTF.

The CDR3 nucleotides read TGTGCCAGTAGTATGTACACCCACACTGAAGCTTTCTTT. Residues: CASSMYTHTEAFF. This chain links TRBV19 with TRBJ1-1, with D uncertain. The ends were cut back, 3 bases at V and 3 bases at J, with 8 bases in the middle. Germline CDR1 is LNHDA and CDR2 is SQIVND (reference sequence). CDR3 length: 13 amino acids.

The CDR3 reads CASSRGGQDNEQFF. In nucleotides, the CDR3 is TGTGCCAGCAGTAGGGGCGGACAGGACAATGAGCAGTTCTTC. This sequence joins TRBV28 and TRBJ2-1; 7 bases are a match to TRBD1. The V and J ends lost 5 bases and 5 bases, in that order; junction bases with no gene match: 6. Germline V gene lookup returns CDR1 MDHEN and CDR2 SYDVKM. This CDR3 region has 14 residues.